This TCR beta chain was obtained from a study of blood T cell repertoires in COVID-19. Study details: T cells, B-cell-depleted T cells, or PBMCs supplied cDNA or gDNA.

The authors' processing: Counts of nucleated cells, estimated from reference gene primer amplification, were obtained. Sequenced by immunoSEQ multiplex PCR; TCRdb stores in-frame clones only, minus some. From that table come the V and J calls and clone size; the DNA was used to work out D and trimming. The sample has some 240,000 clones, around 83% seen once. CDR1 is SNHLY and CDR2 is FYNNEI in the germline V gene. The CDR3 covers 12 residues. J lost 3 bases, V lost 8 bases, and 3 bases had no gene match. Seattle participants joined during active infection and were tracked over time. The sequence was obtained from a woman aged 70 to 79 with COVID-19, enrolled during active disease. The chain joins TRBV2 to TRBJ1-2; TRBD1 matches at 7 bases. The sequenced sample consisted of peripheral blood. The CDR3 coding sequence is TGTGCCAGCGGGCAGGGGGACTATGGCTACACCTTC. It encodes CASGQGDYGYTF.